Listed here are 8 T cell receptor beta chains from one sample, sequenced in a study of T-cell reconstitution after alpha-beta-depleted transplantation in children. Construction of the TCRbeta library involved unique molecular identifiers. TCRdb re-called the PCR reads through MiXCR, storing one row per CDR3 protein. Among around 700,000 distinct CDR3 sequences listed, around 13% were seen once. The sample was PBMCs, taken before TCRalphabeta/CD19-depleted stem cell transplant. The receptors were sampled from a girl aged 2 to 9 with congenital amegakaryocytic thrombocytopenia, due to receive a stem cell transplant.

CDR3 loop: CASMEQPLYSYEQYF. In nucleotides, the CDR3 is TGTGCCAGCATGGAGCAACCCCTATACTCCTACGAGCAGTACTTC. The rearrangement uses TRBV27 and TRBJ2-7; D not resolved. Germline CDR1 is MNHEY and CDR2 is SMNVEV (reference sequence). V was shortened by 7 bases and J by 0 bases, with 16 bases between the two germline ends. The CDR3 consists of 15 residues.

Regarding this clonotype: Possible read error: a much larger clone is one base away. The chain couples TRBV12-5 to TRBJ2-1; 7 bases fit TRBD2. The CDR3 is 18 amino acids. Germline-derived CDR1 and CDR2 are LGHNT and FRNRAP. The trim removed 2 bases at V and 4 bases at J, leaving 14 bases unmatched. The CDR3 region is CASGLQIEAGMGYNEQFF. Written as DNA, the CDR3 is TGTGCTAGTGGTTTGCAAATAGAAGCGGGAATGGGTTACAATGAGCAGTTCTTC.

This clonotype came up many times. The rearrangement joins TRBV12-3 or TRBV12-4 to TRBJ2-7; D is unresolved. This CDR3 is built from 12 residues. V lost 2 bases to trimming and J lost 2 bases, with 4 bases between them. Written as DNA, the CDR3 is TGTGCCAGCAGTTTATTCGCCTACGAGCAGTACTTC. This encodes CASSLFAYEQYF.

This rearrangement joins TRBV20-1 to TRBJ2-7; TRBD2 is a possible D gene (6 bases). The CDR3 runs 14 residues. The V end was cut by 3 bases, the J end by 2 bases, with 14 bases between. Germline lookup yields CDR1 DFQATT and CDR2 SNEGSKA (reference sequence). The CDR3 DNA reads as TGCAGTGCTAGTCCAGGCGGGGATACCTACGAGCAGTACTTC. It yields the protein CSASPGGDTYEQYF.

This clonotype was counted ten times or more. This chain's CDR3 is CASREPNTGELFF. CDR3 nucleotide sequence: TGCGCCAGCAGGGAGCCGAACACCGGGGAGCTGTTTTTT. The chain joins TRBV5-1 to TRBJ2-2; no definite D call. Germline V CDR1 and CDR2: SGHRS, YFSETQ. With 5 bases removed from V and 0 bases from J, the gap between germline ends came to 5 bases. This CDR3 has 13 amino acids.

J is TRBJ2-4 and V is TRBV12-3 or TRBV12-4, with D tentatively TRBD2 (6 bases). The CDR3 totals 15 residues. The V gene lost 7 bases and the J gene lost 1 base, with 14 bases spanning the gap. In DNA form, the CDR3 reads TGTGCCAGCACCCATAACAGCGGGGCCAAAAACATTCAGTACTTC. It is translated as CASTHNSGAKNIQYF.

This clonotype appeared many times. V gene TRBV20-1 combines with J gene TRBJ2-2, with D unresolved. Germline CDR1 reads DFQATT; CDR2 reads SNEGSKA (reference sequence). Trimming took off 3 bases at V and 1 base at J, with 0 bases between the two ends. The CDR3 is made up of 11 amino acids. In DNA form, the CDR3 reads TGCAGTGCTAGGAACACCGGGGAGCTGTTTTTT. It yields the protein CSARNTGELFF.

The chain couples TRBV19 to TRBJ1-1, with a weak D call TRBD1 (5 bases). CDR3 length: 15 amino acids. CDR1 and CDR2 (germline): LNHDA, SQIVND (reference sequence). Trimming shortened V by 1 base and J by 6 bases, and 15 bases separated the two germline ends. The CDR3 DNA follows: TGTGCCAGTAGTATAGCAGGGAACCCGAAGGCTGAAGCTTTCTTT. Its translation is CASSIAGNPKAEAFF. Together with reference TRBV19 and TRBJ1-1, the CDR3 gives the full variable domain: DGGITQSPKYLFRKEGQNVTLSCEQNLNHDAMYWYRQDPGQGLRLIYYSQIVNDFQKGDIAEGYSVSREKKESFPLTVTSAQKNPTAFYLCASSIAGNPKAEAFFGQGTRLTVV.